A single sample is the source of the 2 T cell receptor beta chains below, sequenced in a study of early T cells in non-severe SARS-CoV-2 infection. TCRdb independently ran MiXCR on the 5' RACE reads; one entry per CDR3 protein. The profile shows roughly 65,000 distinct CDR3 sequences, 10% to 15% of them singletons. The sample comprised whole blood. The receptors derive from an adult who was a healthcare worker with PCR-confirmed SARS-CoV-2 infection or an uninfected control (not recorded which).

There are many counts of this clonotype. This rearrangement joins TRBV20-1 to TRBJ1-2, with D perhaps TRBD1 (6 bases). The length of the CDR3 is 11 residues. Between the trimmed V and J ends, which lost 2 bases and 10 bases, there was a span of 11 bases. The germline V gene encodes CDR1 DFQATT and CDR2 SNEGSKA (reference sequence). CDR3 nucleotides: TGCAGTGCTAGACAGGGGTACGACTACACCTTC. This codes for CSARQGYDYTF.

This clonotype was detected ten times or more. The genes are TRBV20-1 and TRBJ2-7, with 7 bases that match TRBD1. Germline CDR1 is DFQATT and CDR2 is SNEGSKA (reference sequence). The CDR3 sequence is 14 residues long. The V segment lost 6 bases and the J segment 2 bases; nucleotides outside the gene matches: 10. DNA for the CDR3: TGCAGTGCAATTCCGGGACAGCTAACCTACGAGCAGTACTTC. Its translation: CSAIPGQLTYEQYF.